This T cell receptor (beta chain) came from a study of blood T cell repertoires in COVID-19. In the original processing: How many nucleated cells were present was estimated from reference gene primer amplification. Measured with immunoSEQ multiplex PCR; TCRdb has only the in-frame clones, and not every one. From that table come the V and J calls and clone size; the DNA was used to work out D and trimming. Among more than 95,000 clones listed, approximately 79% were seen once. CDR1 MDHEN and CDR2 SYDVKM come from the germline V gene. This CDR3 contains 14 residues. V gave up 7 bases and J gave up 2 bases; unmatched junction bases: 3.

The chain combines TRBV28 with TRBJ2-7; 12 positions agree with TRBD2. The sample comprised peripheral blood. This clonotype originated in a man aged 50 or older with acute or convalescent COVID-19. CDR3 in amino acids: CASTPSGRAYEQYF. Here the CDR3 DNA reads TGTGCCAGCACCCCTAGCGGGAGGGCCTACGAGCAGTACTTC.